This T cell receptor beta chain was observed in a study of shared clonotypes between healthy human individuals. On the study more broadly: A couple of female and a few male donors aged 18 to 49 were enrolled.

The CDR3 has 14 amino acids. The germline V gene has CDR1 SEHNR and CDR2 FQNEAQ (reference sequence). Trimming cost V 1 base and J 3 bases, with 9 bases left between them. Study-level results: A small donor pool kept down the genetic and exposure-history diversity that was represented. Rarefaction exposed incomplete sorted-subset sequencing despite large depth. Naive CD4 clonotypes overlapped across a handful of donors at roughly 5.1%.

As to this clone: Its antigen remains unknown.

Clones were sequenced by immunoSEQ multiplex PCR, and TCRdb holds only the in-frame ones, with some missing. This sample carries roughly 2.1 million clones, about 93% of them seen once, and the ten largest clones take around 1.7%. CD45RO-negative CD8 cells positively selected for CCR7 made up the naive population, which excluded terminally differentiated effector memory CD45RA+ cells. The sequence came from a man younger than 30 in good health. Some clones in this sample may be carry-over from other donors' samples. Sequencing was done on a sample of naive CD8+ T cells from PBMCs. The chain has TRBV7-9 and TRBJ1-2; perhaps TRBD1 as D (6 bases). The CDR3 sequence is CASSLGKGDYGYTF. In DNA, the CDR3 is TGTGCCAGCAGCTTAGGAAAGGGGGACTATGGCTACACCTTC.